This TCR beta chain is from a study of blood T cell repertoires in COVID-19. Clones were read by immunoSEQ multiplex PCR, and TCRdb kept only the in-frame ones, dropping some. Of approximately 97,000 clones listed, around 87% were seen once; the top ten hold 15% to 20%. Material: peripheral blood. This TCR derives from a human donor in a cohort sampled during active COVID-19.

The CDR3 DNA reads as TGCGCCAGCAGCCAAGGGGACAAGACTTTGCCGTTCTTC. It codes for CASSQGDKTLPFF. The rearrangement joins TRBV4-3 to TRBJ2-1; a possible D gene is TRBD1 (6 bases). This CDR3 comprises 13 residues. The germline CDR1 and CDR2 sequences are LGHNA and YSLEER. The ends were cut back, 1 base at V and 15 bases at J, with 16 bases in the middle.